These T cell receptor beta chains were read from a single sample in a study of blood T cell repertoires in COVID-19. Using immunoSEQ multiplex PCR, the repertoire was profiled, and TCRdb retains in-frame clones only, with some absent. There are around 310,000 clones in the sample; 90% occur only once, and roughly 1% lies in the top ten. The sample was peripheral blood. The source of these receptors is a woman aged 35 to 49 with COVID-19, enrolled during active disease. Each CDR3 is given with its conserved first and last residue. D genes are given only for firm matches. Size is stated for part of the rows, as once, few or many counts, or as a class when the clone is expanded.

v_call	j_call	d_call	clone_size	cdr3_aa	cdr3_nt
TRBV27	TRBJ2-7	TRBD1	once	CASSSKVNRGLPSYEQYF	TGTGCCAGCAGCTCCAAAGTAAACAGGGGCCTCCCCTCCTACGAGCAGTACTTC
TRBV13	TRBJ2-5	-	-	CASSLWSSRPETQYF	TGTGCCAGCAGCTTATGGTCGTCCAGGCCCGAGACCCAGTACTTC
TRBV19	TRBJ2-3	TRBD2	-	CASSIGLAGVTDTQYF	TGTGCCAGTAGTATAGGACTAGCGGGAGTTACAGATACGCAGTATTTT
TRBV27	TRBJ2-6	TRBD1	-	CASSSPPDRASGANVLTF	TGTGCCAGCAGCTCTCCTCCCGACAGGGCCTCTGGGGCCAACGTCCTGACTTTC
TRBV28	TRBJ1-2	-	-	CAIPGSTVDFLGGYTF	TGTGCCATCCCCGGGTCGACAGTAGATTTTTTAGGGGGCTACACCTTC
TRBV28	TRBJ1-5	TRBD1	-	CASSPIGGDQPQHF	TGTGCCAGCAGCCCGATAGGGGGCGATCAGCCCCAGCATTTT
TRBV27	TRBJ1-5	-	once	CASSWSRNQPQHF	TGTGCCAGCAGTTGGTCCAGAAATCAGCCCCAGCATTTT
TRBV5-4	TRBJ2-2	TRBD2	-	CASSLTGGSDFGELFF	TGTGCCAGCAGTCTGACTGGCGGGAGCGACTTCGGGGAGCTGTTTTTT
TRBV7-6	TRBJ2-3	-	-	CASSLTAGAPTDTQYF	TGTGCCAGCAGCTTAACGGCGGGGGCCCCCACAGATACGCAGTATTTT
TRBV27	TRBJ2-2	-	-	CASSLSHGELFF	TGTGCCAGCAGTTTATCCCACGGGGAGCTGTTTTTT
TRBV7-9	TRBJ1-2	TRBD1	-	CASSWTGLNYGYTF	TGTGCCAGCAGCTGGACAGGGCTTAACTATGGCTACACCTTC
TRBV6-5	TRBJ2-1	TRBD2	-	CASSLAGGSSNEQFF	TGTGCCAGCTCCTTAGCGGGGGGCTCATCCAATGAGCAGTTCTTC
TRBV9	TRBJ2-1	TRBD2	-	CASSGSGTYNEQFF	TGTGCCAGCAGCGGTAGCGGGACCTACAATGAGCAGTTCTTC
TRBV2	TRBJ1-4	-	-	CASSPGGVGEKLFF	TGTGCCAGCAGTCCCGGAGGGGTCGGTGAAAAACTGTTTTTT
TRBV12-5	TRBJ2-5	-	-	CASGLGLLEETQYF	TGTGCTAGTGGTTTGGGCCTATTGGAAGAGACCCAGTACTTC
TRBV12-3/TRBV12-4	TRBJ2-7	-	-	CASSQGSLLEQYF	TGTGCCAGCAGCCAGGGATCTCTCCTCGAGCAGTACTTC
TRBV29-1	TRBJ1-3	-	-	CSAFGGNTIYF	TGCAGCGCCTTCGGGGGAAACACCATATATTTT
TRBV14	TRBJ2-3	-	-	CASSLPGHPPTDTQYF	TGTGCCAGCAGCCTCCCAGGGCACCCCCCCACAGATACGCAGTATTTT
TRBV12-1	TRBJ1-2	-	-	CASSLEGAKAYRYTF	TGTGCCAGCAGCTTGGAGGGGGCCAAAGCCTATCGCTACACCTTC
TRBV29-1	TRBJ2-2	TRBD1	-	CSVGQGNTGELFF	TGCAGCGTGGGACAGGGAAACACCGGGGAGCTGTTTTTT
TRBV29-1	TRBJ2-7	-	-	CSVGGQGLYEQYF	TGCAGCGTTGGGGGCCAGGGGCTCTACGAGCAGTACTTC
TRBV25-1	TRBJ2-5	-	-	CASSDRGQETQYF	TGTGCCAGCAGTGATAGGGGCCAAGAGACCCAGTACTTC
TRBV5-1	TRBJ1-1	TRBD1	-	CASTLTGLNTEAFF	TGCGCCAGCACCCTGACAGGGTTGAACACTGAAGCTTTCTTT